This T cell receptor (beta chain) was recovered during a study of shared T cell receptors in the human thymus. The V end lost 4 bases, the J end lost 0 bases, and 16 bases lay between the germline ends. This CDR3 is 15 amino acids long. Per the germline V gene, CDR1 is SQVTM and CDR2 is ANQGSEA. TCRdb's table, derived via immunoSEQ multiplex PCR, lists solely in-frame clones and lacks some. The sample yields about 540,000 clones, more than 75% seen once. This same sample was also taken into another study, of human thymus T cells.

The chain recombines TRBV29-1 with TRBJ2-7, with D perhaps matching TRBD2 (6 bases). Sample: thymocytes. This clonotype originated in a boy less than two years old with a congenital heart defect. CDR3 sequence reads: CSVVGGDWSSYEQYF. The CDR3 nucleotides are TGCAGCGTTGTTGGAGGGGACTGGAGCTCCTACGAGCAGTACTTC.